The 10 T cell receptor beta chains listed next were all sequenced from one sample in a study of shared clonotypes between healthy human individuals. TCRdb's copy holds only in-frame clones and misses some; the assay was immunoSEQ multiplex PCR. The sample contains hundreds of thousands of clones, roughly three quarters of which appear only once. Sequencing used PBMCs. These receptors came from a woman in her forties in good health. Some clones in this sample may be carry-over from other donors' samples.

The genes are TRBV15 and TRBJ2-3, with D unclear. This CDR3 region has 13 residues. Per the germline V gene, CDR1 is LNHNV and CDR2 is YYDKDF (reference sequence). V dropped 0 bases and J dropped 6 bases, with 7 bases sitting between them. The DNA of the CDR3 is TGTGCCACCAGCAGAGATTTCAGGGATACGCAGTATTTT. Its protein is CATSRDFRDTQYF.

This clone was seen more than once but under ten times. The sample holds other DNA sequences that translate to the same CDR3. This chain connects TRBV30 to TRBJ1-1; D unresolved. Germline CDR1 reads GTSNPN; CDR2 reads SVGIG (reference sequence). V shed 0 bases and J shed 14 bases, with 10 bases lying between them. This CDR3 region has 10 residues. DNA for the CDR3: TGTGCCTGGAGTGTCAGCGAGGCCTTCTTT. Its translation is CAWSVSEAFF.

The CDR3 DNA sequence: TGTGCCAGCAGCGTAGGGAGCGGGAGGGAGACCGGGGAGCTGTTTTTT. Protein: CASSVGSGRETGELFF. The chain recombines TRBV9 with TRBJ2-2; TRBD2 matches at 10 bases. Germline V lookup: CDR1 SGDLS, CDR2 YYNGEE. The CDR3 is 16 residues long. The ends lost 0 bases at V and 5 bases at J; junction bases unmatched: 4.

Ten or more counts support this clone. The J gene is TRBJ2-7, the V gene TRBV9; 9 bases are a match to TRBD2. CDR1 SGDLS and CDR2 YYNGEE come from the germline V gene. The CDR3 runs 15 residues. The junction had 6 bases not matched to a gene; V was cut back by 4 bases and J by 1 base. DNA for the CDR3: TGTGCCAGCAGCCGGACTAGCGAGCGGTCCTACGAGCAGTACTTC. It yields the protein CASSRTSERSYEQYF.

This chain uses TRBV7-9 with TRBJ2-1; maybe TRBD2 (6 bases). From germline, CDR1 is SEHNR and CDR2 FQNEAQ (reference sequence). The CDR3 loop spans 15 amino acids. V was shortened by 6 bases and J by 8 bases, with 20 bases between the two germline ends. In DNA form, the CDR3 reads TGTGCCAGCAGTCCTAGCCCCGCGGGGAAGTATGAGCAGTTCTTC. The encoded protein is CASSPSPAGKYEQFF.

The rearrangement links TRBV18 to TRBJ2-1, with 11 positions matching TRBD2. The CDR3 has 19 residues. CDR1 KGHSH and CDR2 LQKENI come from the germline V gene. The junction had 11 bases not matched to a gene; V was cut back by 2 bases and J by 2 bases. The CDR3 reads CASSPMGLAAFRTYNEQFF. CDR3 bases: TGTGCCAGCTCACCAATGGGACTAGCGGCATTTCGCACCTACAATGAGCAGTTCTTC. Full variable domain (outside the CDR3, taken from reference TRBV18 and TRBJ2-1): NAGVMQNPRHLVRRRGQEARLRCSPMKGHSHVYWYRQLPEEGLKFMVYLQKENIIDESGMPKERFSAEFPKEGPSILRIQQVVRGDSAAYFCASSPMGLAAFRTYNEQFFGPGTRLTVL.

This chain uses TRBV5-1 with TRBJ2-7; 8 positions agree with TRBD2. Germline V gives CDR1 SGHRS, CDR2 YFSETQ. V gave up 6 bases and J gave up 5 bases; unmatched junction bases: 10. The length of the CDR3 is 14 residues. CDR3 coding DNA: TGCGCCAGCACTCGGGAGGGCACGAGGGACGAGCAGTACTTC. Translating it yields CASTREGTRDEQYF.

Turning to this clone: A far larger clone differs by one base, so this is likely a read error. At the DNA level, this CDR3 is encoded by other sequences in the same sample as well. The chain uses TRBV29-1 and TRBJ1-1; TRBD1 might be the D (5 bases). The CDR3 runs 13 residues. Germline values: CDR1 SQVTM, CDR2 ANQGSEA. V was trimmed by 4 bases and J by 4 bases, leaving 13 bases between them. The CDR3: CSVAQGSGTEAFF. CDR3 DNA sequence: TGCAGCGTTGCGCAGGGCAGCGGCACTGAAGCTTTCTTT. Together with reference TRBV29-1 and TRBJ1-1, the CDR3 gives the full variable domain: SAVISQKPSRDICQRGTSLTIQCQVDSQVTMMFWYRQQPGQSLTLIATANQGSEATYESGFVIDKFPISRPNLTFSTLTVSNMSPEDSSIYLCSVAQGSGTEAFFGQGTRLTVV.

The V gene is TRBV30, the J gene TRBJ1-5; D is uncertain. The V gene's germline CDR1 is GTSNPN and CDR2 SVGIG (reference sequence). Trimming took 1 base from V and 6 from J, leaving 13 bases between them. The CDR3 runs to 14 residues. The CDR3, as DNA: TGTGCCTGGAGTGCAAGTGGTACAGCTCAGCCCCAGCATTTT. It specifies CAWSASGTAQPQHF. The full variable domain, its missing parts supplied by reference TRBV30 and TRBJ1-5, is SQTIHQWPATLVQPVGSPLSLECTVEGTSNPNLYWYRQAAGRGLQLLFYSVGIGQISSEVPQNLSASRPQDRQFILSSKKLLLSDSGFYLCAWSASGTAQPQHFGDGTRLSIL.

The rearrangement joins TRBV28 to TRBJ2-7; D could derive from TRBD1 or TRBD2 (5 bases each). This CDR3 has 14 residues. The V and J ends lost 6 bases and 1 base respectively, with 13 bases between them. From germline, CDR1 is MDHEN and CDR2 SYDVKM. CDR3 bases: TGTGCCAGCAGCGGGGCCGGCGGGTCCTACGAGCAGTACTTC. As protein: CASSGAGGSYEQYF. The full variable domain, rest sourced from reference TRBV28 and TRBJ2-7, is DVKVTQSSRYLVKRTGEKVFLECVQDMDHENMFWYRQDPGLGLRLIYFSYDVKMKEKGDIPEGYSVSREKKERFSLILESASTNQTSMYLCASSGAGGSYEQYFGPGTRLTVT.